A selection of T cell receptor beta chains follows, all from one sample in a study of response to subunit inactivated influenza vaccine. TCRdb called the RT-PCR reads again in MiXCR, with one record for every CDR3 protein. The sample shows 500,000 to 600,000 distinct CDR3 sequences, around 11% of them seen only once. The specimen was PBMCs from blood, collected on the day of vaccination. These receptors were taken from a man aged 50 to 59 who received an inactivated influenza vaccine. CDR3s include the opening cysteine and the closing phenylalanine or tryptophan. A D gene is named only where the DNA matches it firmly. Size tells how often a clone was seen (once, few, many) or the class of an expanded clone, and some rows leave it out.

CDR3aa: CASSLDRGYYGYTF; CDR3nt: TGTGCCAGCAGTCTAGACAGGGGATATTATGGCTACACCTTC; j_gene: TRBJ1-2; abundance: few; v_gene: TRBV27; d_gene: TRBD1
CDR3aa: CSVEGPLPYGYTF; CDR3nt: TGCAGCGTTGAAGGGCCCCTTCCCTATGGCTACACCTTC; j_gene: TRBJ1-2; abundance: .; v_gene: TRBV29-1; d_gene: .
CDR3aa: CASSEPGQGTDTQYF; CDR3nt: TGCGCCAGCAGCGAACCGGGACAGGGAACAGATACGCAGTATTTT; j_gene: TRBJ2-3; abundance: many; v_gene: TRBV5-1; d_gene: TRBD1
CDR3aa: CASSLHTGTGFYEQYF; CDR3nt: TGTGCCAGCAGCCTACACACCGGGACAGGGTTTTACGAGCAGTACTTC; j_gene: TRBJ2-7; abundance: .; v_gene: TRBV7-2; d_gene: TRBD1
CDR3aa: CASSRRETGEQFF; CDR3nt: TGCGCCAGCAGCCGAAGGGAGACGGGTGAGCAGTTCTTC; j_gene: TRBJ2-1; abundance: many; v_gene: TRBV4-3; d_gene: .
CDR3aa: CASSQEPSTYEQYF; CDR3nt: TGTGCCAGCAGCCAAGAACCTAGCACCTACGAGCAGTACTTC; j_gene: TRBJ2-7; abundance: .; v_gene: TRBV3-1; d_gene: .
CDR3aa: CASSLIRQSSYNEQFF; CDR3nt: TGTGCCAGCAGCTTAATTCGACAAAGCTCCTACAATGAGCAGTTCTTC; j_gene: TRBJ2-1; abundance: few; v_gene: TRBV7-9; d_gene: .
CDR3aa: CASSRPASNYGYTF; CDR3nt: TGTGCCAGCAGCCGACCGGCCTCGAACTATGGCTACACCTTC; j_gene: TRBJ1-2; abundance: .; v_gene: TRBV3-1; d_gene: .
CDR3aa: CASSYSTYTEAFF; CDR3nt: TGTGCCAGCAGTTACTCGACATACACTGAAGCTTTCTTT; j_gene: TRBJ1-1; abundance: many; v_gene: TRBV6-5; d_gene: .
CDR3aa: CASSQWGSNTEAFF; CDR3nt: TGTGCCAGCAGCCAATGGGGCTCGAACACTGAAGCTTTCTTT; j_gene: TRBJ1-1; abundance: .; v_gene: TRBV3-1; d_gene: .
CDR3aa: CASSFRLRGSTEAFF; CDR3nt: TGTGCCAGCAGTTTTCGATTGAGGGGAAGCACTGAAGCTTTCTTT; j_gene: TRBJ1-1; abundance: .; v_gene: TRBV27; d_gene: .
CDR3aa: CASRLGGDSYEQYF; CDR3nt: TGCGCCAGCCGCCTTGGGGGGGACTCCTACGAGCAGTACTTC; j_gene: TRBJ2-7; abundance: .; v_gene: TRBV5-1; d_gene: TRBD2
CDR3aa: CSVGGWGTEAFF; CDR3nt: TGCAGTGTAGGAGGGTGGGGGACTGAAGCTTTCTTT; j_gene: TRBJ1-1; abundance: .; v_gene: TRBV20-1; d_gene: .
CDR3aa: CASSEGGRGDTQYF; CDR3nt: TGTGCCAGCAGTGAAGGCGGGAGGGGAGATACGCAGTATTTT; j_gene: TRBJ2-3; abundance: many; v_gene: TRBV6-4; d_gene: TRBD2
CDR3aa: CASSGFVARINYGYTF; CDR3nt: TGTGCCAGCAGTGGGTTTGTAGCCCGTATCAACTATGGCTACACCTTC; j_gene: TRBJ1-2; abundance: few; v_gene: TRBV2; d_gene: .
CDR3aa: CASSRYRTGGNTEAFF; CDR3nt: TGTGCCAGCAGCCGATATCGGACAGGCGGGAACACTGAAGCTTTCTTT; j_gene: TRBJ1-1; abundance: many; v_gene: TRBV12-3/TRBV12-4; d_gene: TRBD1
CDR3aa: CASSKMNTEAFF; CDR3nt: TGTGCCAGCAGCAAAATGAACACTGAAGCTTTCTTT; j_gene: TRBJ1-1; abundance: .; v_gene: TRBV7-8; d_gene: .
CDR3aa: CAIMPGQGPYAEQYF; CDR3nt: TGTGCCATCATGCCGGGACAGGGACCTTATGCCGAGCAGTACTTC; j_gene: TRBJ2-7; abundance: few; v_gene: TRBV10-3; d_gene: TRBD1
CDR3aa: CASSTQTGLISYEQYF; CDR3nt: TGTGCCAGCAGCACCCAAACAGGGTTGATATCCTACGAGCAGTACTTC; j_gene: TRBJ2-7; abundance: .; v_gene: TRBV11-2; d_gene: .
CDR3aa: CASSPDRGRGTEAFF; CDR3nt: TGTGCCAGCAGTCCGGACAGGGGGCGGGGTACTGAAGCTTTCTTT; j_gene: TRBJ1-1; abundance: few; v_gene: TRBV12-3/TRBV12-4; d_gene: TRBD1
CDR3aa: CSAEGLGNEQFF; CDR3nt: TGCAGTGCTGAAGGGTTAGGCAATGAGCAGTTCTTC; j_gene: TRBJ2-1; abundance: .; v_gene: TRBV20-1; d_gene: .
CDR3aa: CSVLQGVATNEKLFF; CDR3nt: TGCAGCGTTCTACAGGGGGTTGCAACTAATGAAAAACTGTTTTTT; j_gene: TRBJ1-4; abundance: .; v_gene: TRBV29-1; d_gene: TRBD1
CDR3aa: CSALGQHTEAFF; CDR3nt: TGCAGCGCCCTAGGACAGCACACTGAAGCTTTCTTT; j_gene: TRBJ1-1; abundance: once; v_gene: TRBV29-1; d_gene: .
CDR3aa: CASSQELAGNTEAFF; CDR3nt: TGTGCCAGCAGCCAAGAATTAGCAGGGAACACTGAAGCTTTCTTT; j_gene: TRBJ1-1; abundance: .; v_gene: TRBV4-2; d_gene: .
CDR3aa: CASSETGSTEAFF; CDR3nt: TGTGCCAGCAGCGAGACAGGGAGCACTGAAGCTTTCTTT; j_gene: TRBJ1-1; abundance: few; v_gene: TRBV9; d_gene: TRBD1
CDR3aa: CASSPTSQSYEQYF; CDR3nt: TGTGCCAGCTCACCTACAAGTCAATCCTACGAGCAGTACTTC; j_gene: TRBJ2-7; abundance: many; v_gene: TRBV18; d_gene: .
CDR3aa: CSASYLAGSTDTQYF; CDR3nt: TGCAGTGCTAGTTACCTAGCGGGAAGCACAGATACGCAGTATTTT; j_gene: TRBJ2-3; abundance: few; v_gene: TRBV20-1; d_gene: TRBD2
CDR3aa: CASSGGTGASYEQYF; CDR3nt: TGTGCCAGCAGCGGAGGGACAGGGGCTTCCTACGAGCAGTACTTC; j_gene: TRBJ2-7; abundance: .; v_gene: TRBV5-6; d_gene: TRBD1
CDR3aa: CASSPSPQGSQPQHF; CDR3nt: TGTGCCAGCAGCCCCTCCCCACAGGGGAGCCAGCCCCAGCATTTT; j_gene: TRBJ1-5; abundance: few; v_gene: TRBV12-3/TRBV12-4; d_gene: TRBD1
CDR3aa: CASSQAGTERNYGYTF; CDR3nt: TGTGCCAGCAGCCAGGCCGGGACAGAAAGAAACTATGGCTACACCTTC; j_gene: TRBJ1-2; abundance: .; v_gene: TRBV3-1; d_gene: TRBD1
CDR3aa: CASRWGLAGWDNEQFF; CDR3nt: TGTGCCAGCAGATGGGGACTAGCGGGCTGGGACAATGAGCAGTTCTTC; j_gene: TRBJ2-1; abundance: .; v_gene: TRBV2; d_gene: TRBD2
CDR3aa: CASSWGASGGSNQPQHF; CDR3nt: TGTGCCAGCAGTTGGGGGGCCTCCGGCGGAAGCAATCAGCCCCAGCATTTT; j_gene: TRBJ1-5; abundance: few; v_gene: TRBV12-3/TRBV12-4; d_gene: .
CDR3aa: CASSQGGTGGTDTQYF; CDR3nt: TGTGCCAGCAGCCAAGGTGGGACAGGGGGCACAGATACGCAGTATTTT; j_gene: TRBJ2-3; abundance: few; v_gene: TRBV3-1; d_gene: TRBD1
CDR3aa: CASSFGGGPNTGELFF; CDR3nt: TGCGCCAGCAGCTTCGGGGGGGGGCCGAACACCGGGGAGCTGTTTTTT; j_gene: TRBJ2-2; abundance: few; v_gene: TRBV5-1; d_gene: TRBD2
CDR3aa: CASSSLSRDRVAGELFF; CDR3nt: TGTGCCAGCAGTTCTCTGTCTCGGGACAGGGTGGCCGGGGAGCTGTTTTTT; j_gene: TRBJ2-2; abundance: .; v_gene: TRBV28; d_gene: TRBD1
CDR3aa: CSAREPDSGGTRSNTGELFF; CDR3nt: TGCAGTGCTAGAGAGCCTGACAGCGGGGGGACGAGATCGAACACCGGGGAGCTGTTTTTT; j_gene: TRBJ2-2; abundance: many; v_gene: TRBV20-1; d_gene: TRBD2
CDR3aa: CASSRPNKRGSSYEQYF; CDR3nt: TGTGCCAGCAGCCGCCCCAACAAGAGGGGAAGCTCCTACGAGCAGTACTTC; j_gene: TRBJ2-7; abundance: few; v_gene: TRBV14; d_gene: .
CDR3aa: CSASTDEQFF; CDR3nt: TGCAGTGCTAGTACCGATGAGCAGTTCTTC; j_gene: TRBJ2-1; abundance: many; v_gene: TRBV20-1; d_gene: .
CDR3aa: CASSLALMEQETQYF; CDR3nt: TGCGCCAGCAGCTTGGCCCTAATGGAGCAAGAGACCCAGTACTTC; j_gene: TRBJ2-5; abundance: .; v_gene: TRBV5-1; d_gene: .
CDR3aa: CSASSGQGDTGELFF; CDR3nt: TGCAGTGCTTCTTCGGGACAGGGGGACACCGGGGAGCTGTTTTTT; j_gene: TRBJ2-2; abundance: few; v_gene: TRBV20-1; d_gene: TRBD1
CDR3aa: CSAPPGGPQANEKLFF; CDR3nt: TGCAGTGCTCCTCCCGGCGGGCCCCAGGCTAATGAAAAACTGTTTTTT; j_gene: TRBJ1-4; abundance: .; v_gene: TRBV20-1; d_gene: .
CDR3aa: CASSNGQRQETQYF; CDR3nt: TGCGCCAGCAGCAATGGACAGCGACAAGAGACCCAGTACTTC; j_gene: TRBJ2-5; abundance: few; v_gene: TRBV5-1; d_gene: .
CDR3aa: CASSLPPVVDRTTDTQYF; CDR3nt: TGTGCCAGCAGCTTACCCCCTGTGGTGGACAGGACCACAGATACGCAGTATTTT; j_gene: TRBJ2-3; abundance: .; v_gene: TRBV11-1; d_gene: TRBD1
CDR3aa: CASSLGLETNEQFF; CDR3nt: TGTGCCAGCAGTTTAGGGCTAGAGACCAATGAGCAGTTCTTC; j_gene: TRBJ2-1; abundance: .; v_gene: TRBV28; d_gene: .
CDR3aa: CSADTGHYQPQHF; CDR3nt: TGCAGTGCAGACACAGGGCACTATCAGCCCCAGCATTTT; j_gene: TRBJ1-5; abundance: .; v_gene: TRBV20-1; d_gene: .
CDR3aa: CASSHRKAYSNQPQHF; CDR3nt: TGTGCCAGCAGCCACAGAAAGGCGTATAGCAATCAGCCCCAGCATTTT; j_gene: TRBJ1-5; abundance: once; v_gene: TRBV6-4; d_gene: .